This TCR beta chain was identified during a study of T cells after yellow fever vaccination (dated by TCRdb to between 2017 and 2020). Looking at the study overall: The SMART-Seq v4 Ultra Low Input RNA kit was used to prepare libraries from fractions with low cell numbers. Blood was collected at multiple timepoints before and after primary and secondary immunization, and bulk PBMC replicates and cell subsets were isolated. Two healthy male donors made up the cohort, one aged 18 to 30 years and the other aged 30 to 40 years. To track T-cell clones before and after primary and booster YFV17D yellow fever vaccination, bulk TCR alpha and beta repertoires were sequenced longitudinally.

This clonotype was observed a few times. What antigen it recognizes has not been identified. No base qualities exist here, and no much larger clone lies one base off it. Results the study describes overall, beyond this receptor: The study included only two donors, which limits how far the findings can be generalized. A small fraction of clonotypes appeared in both the CD4 and CD8 compartments, likely as a result of convergent recombination. After the booster, most of the clones that had expanded following primary vaccination were detected again (96% of CD4 and around 90% of CD8), which suggests that memory was broadly maintained. FACS-sorted repertoires could contain abundant contaminating clonotypes from the bulk population, so computational filtering was required. The secondary T-cell response was weaker than the primary response but faster, peaking on day 5 instead of day 15.

The sample's treatment or condition, from its label and the paper: live attenuated yellow fever vaccine strain. Two biological replicates of bulk PBMCs were collected at each blood-draw timepoint. PBMCs were isolated from peripheral blood using a standard Ficoll-Paque protocol. RNA was extracted with TriZol from bulk PBMCs, CD4 and CD8 fractions, and dextramer-positive and dextramer-negative fractions. The germline V gene specifies SQVTM as CDR1 and ANQGSEA as CDR2. V is cut back by 4 bases and J by 4 bases, with 7 bases in the junction unmatched. Counted from cysteine to phenylalanine, this CDR3 has 14 amino acids. Just CDR3 DNA is preserved here, 42 bases in frame from base 1. Synthesis of TCR cDNA relied on 5'RACE template switching, a step that introduced a universal primer site along with unique molecular identifiers. Priming of cDNA synthesis was performed from both the TCR alpha and TCR beta constant segments. Libraries were amplified in two PCR steps, with sample barcodes and sequencing adapters added in the second step. Sequencing of libraries was done on Illumina HiSeq 2500 (2x100 bp) or NovaSeq (2x150 bp). The source study handled its data this way. Demultiplexing of reads and collapsing into UMI consensus sequences were performed with MIGEC, and V(D)J alignment was carried out with MiXCR. Vaccine-responding clonotypes were defined with edgeR using replicate PBMC samples, requiring FDR below 0.01 and a log2 fold change above 5 up to day 15. Each bulk clonotype received a CD4 or CD8 identity based on whether the sequenced CD4 or CD8 repertoire contained that clonotype at higher abundance. TCRdb cleaned the public reads at Q25 with fastp, built clones with MiXCR and kept in-frame beta chains. Each entry is one CDR3 protein sequence, shown with its most common DNA and genes. Here the V and J calls rest on TCRdb's processing, not on the authors' analysis. This sample has 300,000 to 400,000 distinct CDR3 sequences in its table, and about 6% of those were observed once. Jointly, the top ten make up 14% to 15% of the sample.

The sequencing here drew on PBMCs, taken 5 days after the yellow fever booster vaccination. The sequence was obtained from a man aged 25-40 years who received the YFV17D yellow fever vaccine. The sequence joins TRBV29-1 to TRBJ2-1; 7 junctional bases match TRBD1. The nucleotides read TGCAGCGTTGTTTTGGGACAGTGGTACAATGAGCAGTTCTTC. This codes for CSVVLGQWYNEQFF.